The present T cell receptor beta chain was sequenced within a study of cytomegalovirus exposure and HLA in healthy donors. This clone has a handful of counts. This PCR relied on a set of 60 Vbeta primers and 13 Jbeta primers. Clones were read by immunoSEQ multiplex PCR, and TCRdb kept only the in-frame ones, dropping some. Here the sample spans roughly 190,000 clones, about an eighth being singletons. The germline V gene has CDR1 MGHRA and CDR2 YSYEKL. V was clipped by 0 bases and J by 10 bases, with 14 bases between them. The CDR3 contains 14 residues. V gene TRBV4-1 combines with J gene TRBJ2-3, with D possibly TRBD2 on 5 matching bases. This TCR came from a man between 45 and 60 years old in good health and CMV-seropositive. The specimen sequenced was PBMCs. CDR3 sequence: CASSQDEWAGAQYF. The CDR3 DNA reads as TGCGCCAGCAGCCAAGATGAATGGGCCGGGGCGCAGTATTTT.